This record concerns one T cell receptor beta chain sequence. Its antigen remains unidentified. This specimen belongs to a study of radiotherapy plus CTLA-4 blockade in lung cancer. Study-level background: Among enrolled patients, less than 20% responded and around 30% achieved disease control. Points from the study as a whole: Peripheral blood showed expansion of tumor-derived TCR clones after radiotherapy and ipilimumab. Early blood T cell clone changes and increased post-radiation serum interferon-beta were reportedly the strongest response predictors.

Each patient with chemo-refractory metastatic non-small-cell lung cancer was treated with focal radiation plus CTLA-4 blockade using ipilimumab. The CDR3 sequence is 15 residues long. Germline V gene data show CDR1 as MGHRA and CDR2 as YSYEKL. Trimming took 6 bases from V and 3 from J; bases not matched to a gene: 8. Data came from immunoSEQ multiplex PCR; TCRdb stores just in-frame clones and leaves some out. The table shows approximately 98,000 clones, with approximately 78% occurring only once. Source: peripheral blood, taken from a patient treated with radiotherapy plus ipilimumab. This chain links TRBV4-1 with TRBJ2-1; 7 nucleotides align to TRBD2. This receptor was obtained from a human donor with non-small cell lung cancer who had a partial response to radiotherapy plus ipilimumab. As DNA, the CDR3 is TGCGCCAGCAGTCAGCGGGACGGACACTACAATGAGCAGTTCTTC. Translated, it gives CASSQRDGHYNEQFF.